Each of the 18 T cell receptor beta chains below was sequenced from the same sample in a study of blood T cell repertoires in COVID-19. Data came from immunoSEQ multiplex PCR; TCRdb stores just in-frame clones and leaves some out. The table includes 200,000 to 300,000 clones, about 87% detected once. Material for sequencing was peripheral blood. The receptors derive from a woman aged 60 to 75 with COVID-19, enrolled during active disease.

CDR3 region: CASSYRRGSGVTYNEQFF. DNA for the CDR3: TGTGCCAGCAGTTACCGCCGCGGGTCGGGCGTTACCTACAATGAGCAGTTCTTC. The chain employs TRBV6-2 or TRBV6-3 and TRBJ2-1; tentatively, D is TRBD2 (5 bases). CDR3 length equals 18 residues. Trimming removed 2 bases at V and 2 bases at J, with 19 bases between. Germline lookup yields CDR1 MNHEY and CDR2 SVGEGT.

The chain recombines TRBV7-2 with TRBJ2-7; D is unclear. Germline assignment: CDR1 SGHTA and CDR2 FQGNSA. V was pared by 5 bases and J by 1 base, with 18 bases between. The CDR3 totals 16 residues. This CDR3 reads CASSPLWSPPSYEQYF. The CDR3 coding sequence is TGTGCCAGCAGCCCCCTTTGGAGCCCCCCTTCCTACGAGCAGTACTTC.

This chain links TRBV27 with TRBJ2-7; tentatively, D is TRBD2 (6 bases). CDR1 and CDR2 (germline): MNHEY, SMNVEV (reference sequence). V was clipped by 8 bases and J by 2 bases, with 19 bases between them. The CDR3 length is 15 residues. The CDR3 reads CASSPGGGTPYEQYF. The DNA of the CDR3 is TGTGCCAGCTCGCCGGGTGGCGGGACGCCCTACGAGCAGTACTTC.

The rearrangement links TRBV11-3 to TRBJ2-2; the match to TRBD1 covers 9 bases. The germline CDR1 and CDR2 sequences are SGHNT and YENEEA. J lost 7 bases, V lost 4 bases, and 4 bases had no gene match. This CDR3 spans 14 amino acids. The CDR3 loop reads CASSSQGAHGELFF. CDR3 bases: TGTGCCAGCAGCTCACAGGGGGCTCACGGGGAGCTGTTTTTT.

V gene TRBV5-1 combines with J gene TRBJ1-1; 8 positions match TRBD1. The CDR3 contains 14 residues. The V gene's germline CDR1 is SGHRS and CDR2 YFSETQ. The V segment lost 4 bases and the J segment 1 base; nucleotides outside the gene matches: 3. The CDR3 region has the DNA TGCGCCAGCAGCCTGACAGGGGCGAACACTGAAGCTTTCTTT. The encoded protein is CASSLTGANTEAFF.

The V call is TRBV21-1, the J call TRBJ2-7; the table calls TRBD2, which could not be checked here. TRBV21-1 is a listed pseudogene. The length of the CDR3 is 21 residues. CDR3 nucleotides: TGTGCCAGCAGCAAAGGGAGAGAAGTGTTAGCGGGAGGGCTCGGACCCTACGAGCAGTACTTC. This translates into CASSKGREVLAGGLGPYEQYF.

The gene calls are TRBV5-4 and TRBJ2-1; D gene uncertain. Germline CDR1 and CDR2: SGHNT and YYREEE (reference sequence). This CDR3 contains 11 residues. Trimming left V 2 bases short and J 6 bases short, with 3 bases between. CDR3 sequence: CASSFLNEQFF. The CDR3 DNA follows: TGTGCCAGCAGCTTCCTCAATGAGCAGTTCTTC.

This clone appeared a single time. The CDR3, as DNA: TGCGCCAGCAGCCAAGACCCCCCTAGCGGGACGAGGTTTGACGAGCAGTACTTC. This sequence encodes CASSQDPPSGTRFDEQYF. The V gene is TRBV4-3, the J gene TRBJ2-7, with 9 bases identical to TRBD2. The CDR3 consists of 18 residues. The germline CDR1 and CDR2 sequences are LGHNA and YSLEER. V was pared by 0 bases and J by 5 bases, with 14 bases of the junction left unmatched.

The J gene is TRBJ2-6, the V gene TRBV3-1 (or the pseudogene TRBV3-2), with TRBD2 matching over 9 bases. Per the germline V gene, CDR1 is LGHDT and CDR2 is YNNKEL (reference sequence). V dropped 6 bases and J dropped 0; count of bases not matched to a gene: 9. The CDR3 is made up of 18 amino acids. CDR3 nucleotides: TGTGCCAGCAGGGACAGACTAGCGGACTACTCTGGGGCCAACGTCCTGACTTTC. This sequence encodes CASRDRLADYSGANVLTF.

This clone appeared once. This sequence joins TRBV7-3 and TRBJ2-1; 12 positions agree with TRBD2. CDR3 size: 17 residues. J was trimmed by 4 bases and V by 5 bases; bases with no gene match: 9. Germline CDR1 and CDR2: SGHTA and FQGTGA. CDR3 sequence reads: CASSISSGRGLYNEQFF. The CDR3 DNA reads as TGTGCCAGCAGCATCTCTAGCGGGAGGGGACTTTACAATGAGCAGTTCTTC.

The chain is built from TRBV5-6 and TRBJ2-7; TRBD2 is a possible D gene (5 bases). The ends were cut back, 2 bases at V and 2 bases at J, with 8 bases in the middle. Germline CDR1 SGHDT, CDR2 YYEEEE. The CDR3 has 13 residues. CDR3: CASSLLGTYEQYF. The CDR3, as DNA: TGTGCCAGCAGCTTACTAGGGACCTACGAGCAGTACTTC.

In DNA, the CDR3 is TGTGCCAGCTCACTTGACAGCGACCGCGGTCAGCCCCAGCATTTT. This sequence encodes CASSLDSDRGQPQHF. The chain has TRBV18 and TRBJ1-5, with D maybe TRBD1 (5 bases). V was clipped by 4 bases and J by 6 bases, with 16 bases between them. The germline CDR1 and CDR2 sequences are KGHSH and LQKENI. This CDR3 contains 15 residues.

This clone is a singleton in its sample. The gene calls are TRBV18 and TRBJ2-3; D remains unclear. CDR3 size: 15 residues. Germline assignment: CDR1 KGHSH and CDR2 LQKENI. With 2 bases removed from V and 1 base from J, the gap between germline ends came to 10 bases. DNA for the CDR3: TGTGCCAGCTCACCAAAAGACTCACGCACAGATACGCAGTATTTT. As protein: CASSPKDSRTDTQYF.

The genes are TRBV28 and TRBJ1-2, with 8 bases that match TRBD1. Germline V gene data show CDR1 as MDHEN and CDR2 as SYDVKM. Trimming at V came to 5 bases and at J to 6 bases, leaving 5 bases not matched to a gene. The CDR3 has 13 amino acids. The CDR3 region is CASSGQGWNGYTF. The CDR3 region has the DNA TGTGCCAGCAGTGGACAGGGTTGGAATGGCTACACCTTC.

This rearrangement joins TRBV18 to TRBJ1-1; D is perhaps TRBD1 (5 bases). The V gene's germline CDR1 is KGHSH and CDR2 LQKENI. There are 16 residues in the CDR3. V was clipped by 3 bases and J by 0 bases, with 14 bases between them. This CDR3 reads CASSPPRQFMNTEAFF. The CDR3 coding sequence is TGTGCCAGCTCACCGCCCCGACAGTTCATGAACACTGAAGCTTTCTTT.

V gene TRBV20-1 combines with J gene TRBJ2-1; 7 nucleotides align to TRBD1. The V gene's germline CDR1 is DFQATT and CDR2 SNEGSKA (reference sequence). The junction had 9 bases not matched to a gene; V was cut back by 3 bases and J by 7 bases. The CDR3 is 14 residues long. The CDR3 nucleotides are TGCAGTGCTAGTCAACCGACAGGGTGGAATGAGCAGTTCTTC. Translating it yields CSASQPTGWNEQFF.

This clone appeared a single time. The genes are TRBV20-1 and TRBJ1-5; 7 bases match TRBD1. The germline V gene has CDR1 DFQATT and CDR2 SNEGSKA (reference sequence). CDR3 length: 16 amino acids. Trimming at V came to 3 bases and at J to 0 bases, leaving 8 bases not matched to a gene. The CDR3 region is CSASAYRGHSNQPQHF. CDR3 bases: TGCAGTGCTAGTGCGTACAGGGGTCATAGCAATCAGCCCCAGCATTTT.

The rearrangement joins TRBV28 to TRBJ2-7, with 11 bases identical to TRBD1. V shed 8 bases, J shed 5 bases, and the junction held 2 bases outside the gene matches. The CDR3 has 12 residues. The germline V gene encodes CDR1 MDHEN and CDR2 SYDVKM. As DNA, the CDR3 is TGTGCCAGCGGGACAGGGGGTGACGAGCAGTACTTC. Its translation is CASGTGGDEQYF.